Presented here are 21 T cell receptor beta chains from one specimen sequenced in a study of T cell changes during pregnancy in multiple sclerosis. Assay: immunoSEQ multiplex PCR; the TCRdb copy retains only in-frame clones and omits some. Of some 45,000 clones in the sample, about 95% were seen once. Sequencing was performed on CD8+ T cells from peripheral blood mononuclear cells, taken in the first trimester of pregnancy. These receptors all come from a female donor with multiple sclerosis, enrolled in a pregnancy study.

The rearrangement joins TRBV6-4 to TRBJ2-3, with 10 nucleotides matching TRBD2. CDR3 size: 17 residues. Looked up from germline, CDR1 is MRHNA and CDR2 is SNTAGT. V lost 3 bases to trimming and J lost 4 bases; unmatched junction nucleotides: 10. CDR3 DNA: TGTGCCAGCAGTGAGGGAGGTCTAGCGGGAGCCCCAGATACGCAGTATTTT. Its translation is CASSEGGLAGAPDTQYF.

The V and J genes are TRBV7-9 and TRBJ1-2; D gene ambiguous. V dropped 3 bases and J dropped 0 bases, with 11 bases sitting between them. The CDR3 length is 15 residues. The germline V gene has CDR1 SEHNR and CDR2 FQNEAQ (reference sequence). The CDR3 DNA follows: TGTGCCAGCAGCTTCAGCGGGGAAGCTAACTATGGCTACACCTTC. Protein product: CASSFSGEANYGYTF.

The chain couples TRBV19 to TRBJ2-7, with 8 bases lining up with TRBD1. CDR1 LNHDA and CDR2 SQIVND come from the germline V gene (reference sequence). The CDR3 runs to 14 residues. Losses at the gene ends were 1 base for V and 4 bases for J; bases not matched to a gene: 3. This CDR3 is CASSIGDRSYEQYF. The CDR3 DNA reads as TGTGCCAGTAGTATAGGGGACAGGTCTTACGAGCAGTACTTC.

The gene calls are TRBV4-1 and TRBJ2-5; TRBD2 matches at 12 bases. The germline gives CDR1 MGHRA, CDR2 YSYEKL. CDR3 length: 16 amino acids. The V gene end was trimmed by 0 bases and the J gene end by 5 bases; junction bases not matched to a gene: 4. The CDR3 sequence: CASSQDLTSGRETQYF. The CDR3 nucleotides are TGCGCCAGCAGCCAAGATCTTACTAGCGGGAGGGAGACCCAGTACTTC.

The chain has TRBV7-9 and TRBJ1-2; no firm D call. Trimming removed 0 bases at V and 4 bases at J, with 12 bases between. The CDR3 contains 15 residues. Germline values: CDR1 SEHNR, CDR2 FQNEAQ (reference sequence). CDR3 protein: CASSLARSPSYGYTF. Written as DNA, the CDR3 is TGTGCCAGCAGCTTAGCGCGGAGCCCCAGCTATGGCTACACCTTC. Complete variable domain (other parts from reference TRBV7-9 and TRBJ1-2): DTGVSQNPRHKITKRGQNVTFRCDPISEHNRLYWYRQTLGQGPEFLTYFQNEAQLEKSRLLSDRFSAERPKGSFSTLEIQRTEQGDSAMYLCASSLARSPSYGYTFGSGTRLTVV.

V usage is TRBV19 and J usage is TRBJ2-3, with D possibly TRBD2 on 6 matching bases. CDR1 is LNHDA and CDR2 is SQIVND in the germline V gene (reference sequence). This CDR3 is built from 16 residues. V was trimmed by 3 bases and J by 2 bases, leaving 15 bases between them. The CDR3 reads CASSMGPSGFTDTQYF. CDR3 sequence (DNA): TGTGCCAGTAGTATGGGGCCCAGCGGGTTCACAGATACGCAGTATTTT.

Notes on this clone: Mismatch with germline at one junction end may stem from a read error. The V call is TRBV29-1, the J call TRBJ1-1; 8 bases are shared with TRBD1. The V gene's germline CDR1 is SQVTM and CDR2 ANQGSEA. This CDR3 comprises 12 residues. The CDR3 sequence: CSVDWQGADAFF. Written as DNA, the CDR3 is TGCAGCGTTGATTGGCAGGGGGCTGATGCTTTCTTT.

This clone is a singleton in its sample. The gene calls are TRBV27 and TRBJ2-1; 7 bases align to TRBD1. Germline values: CDR1 MNHEY, CDR2 SMNVEV (reference sequence). The CDR3 is 15 amino acids. V lost 5 bases to trimming and J lost 4 bases; unmatched junction nucleotides: 8. CDR3 in amino acids: CASSHPGQSYNEQFF. The DNA for the CDR3 is TGTGCCAGCAGTCACCCGGGACAGAGTTACAATGAGCAGTTCTTC.

The genes are TRBV13 and TRBJ1-2; a weak D match, TRBD1 (5 bases). CDR1 and CDR2 from the germline V gene are PRHDT and FYEKMQ (reference sequence). This CDR3 comprises 14 residues. V lost 5 bases, J lost 7 bases, and 17 bases lay in between. In nucleotides, the CDR3 is TGTGCCAGCAGCCCGGCTCAGATGACAGTTGGCTACACCTTC. Translating it yields CASSPAQMTVGYTF.

In this sample, this clone turned up a few times. This chain links TRBV6-5 with TRBJ2-5, with D perhaps matching TRBD1 (6 bases). Per the germline V gene, CDR1 is MNHEY and CDR2 is SVGAGI. The CDR3 loop spans 14 amino acids. V lost 2 bases, J lost 2 bases, and 9 bases lay in between. This CDR3 is CASSYPGQQETQYF. In DNA, the CDR3 is TGTGCCAGCAGTTACCCGGGACAACAAGAGACCCAGTACTTC.

The J gene is TRBJ2-1, the V gene TRBV5-4; TRBD2 matches at 11 bases. The ends lost 0 bases at V and 9 bases at J; junction bases unmatched: 8. The V gene's germline CDR1 is SGHNT and CDR2 YYREEE (reference sequence). This CDR3 region has 16 residues. This CDR3 is CASSLEGSGRAGEQFF. CDR3 coding DNA: TGTGCCAGCAGCTTGGAGGGTAGCGGGAGGGCCGGTGAGCAGTTCTTC.

The rearrangement joins TRBV27 to TRBJ2-1; 12 bases align to TRBD1. The CDR3 covers 14 residues. Unmatched junction bases numbered 1, after V lost 4 bases and J lost 6 bases. Germline values: CDR1 MNHEY, CDR2 SMNVEV (reference sequence). CDR3 amino acids: CASSWDRGLNEQFF. In DNA form, the CDR3 reads TGTGCCAGCAGTTGGGACAGGGGGCTCAATGAGCAGTTCTTC.

CDR3 loop: CASSLFLAGPTYNEQFF. The CDR3 DNA is TGTGCCAGCAGCTTATTCCTAGCGGGACCCACCTACAATGAGCAGTTCTTC. The chain recombines TRBV7-8 with TRBJ2-1, with 9 bases that match TRBD2. The CDR3 has 17 amino acids. Germline lookup yields CDR1 SGHVS and CDR2 FQNEAQ. The ends lost 2 bases at V and 2 bases at J; junction bases unmatched: 7.

The chain is built from TRBV27 and TRBJ2-7; 8 bases line up with TRBD1. Looked up from germline, CDR1 is MNHEY and CDR2 is SMNVEV (reference sequence). This CDR3 has 15 amino acids. After removal of 2 bases from V and 5 bases from J, the junction contained 8 bases not matched to a gene. The CDR3 DNA is TGTGCCAGCAGTTTAAATCCAGGGGGCCTCCACGAGCAGTACTTC. Translation gives CASSLNPGGLHEQYF.

The CDR3 here is CAWSVGQGKNGYTF. The CDR3 bases are TGTGCCTGGAGTGTCGGACAGGGAAAAAATGGCTACACCTTC. V and J are TRBV30 and TRBJ1-2, with 8 bases lining up with TRBD1. The CDR3 sequence is 14 residues long. The J segment lost 6 bases and the V segment lost 0 bases, leaving 6 bases of the junction unmatched. From germline, CDR1 is GTSNPN and CDR2 SVGIG (reference sequence).

CDR3 nucleotides: TGTGCCAGCAGTATGCTAGCGGGAGGAGACAATGAGCAGTTCTTC. Translation gives CASSMLAGGDNEQFF. The chain is built from TRBV27 and TRBJ2-1; 11 bases are a match to TRBD2. The CDR3 is 15 residues long. Per germline, CDR1 MNHEY and CDR2 SMNVEV (reference sequence). The ends lost 5 bases at V and 5 bases at J; junction bases unmatched: 5.

The chain links TRBV27 to TRBJ2-1; possible D gene TRBD1, 6 bases. Per the germline V gene, CDR1 is MNHEY and CDR2 is SMNVEV (reference sequence). The V end was cut by 11 bases, the J end by 5 bases, with 10 bases between. CDR3 length: 11 amino acids. DNA of the CDR3: TGTGCCGTCCGACAGGACAATGAGCAGTTCTTC. Protein product: CAVRQDNEQFF.

The CDR3 nucleotides are TGTGCCAGCAGCCAGGGACAGAACACTGAAGCTTTCTTT. Residues: CASSQGQNTEAFF. The chain recombines TRBV13 with TRBJ1-1; a possible D gene is TRBD1 (6 bases). The V end lost 5 bases, the J end lost 1 base, and 8 bases lay between the germline ends. The CDR3 covers 13 residues. Per the germline V gene, CDR1 is PRHDT and CDR2 is FYEKMQ (reference sequence).

This clone was counted a single time. The rearrangement uses TRBV6-1 and TRBJ2-7; no definite D call. The CDR3 is 14 residues long. CDR1 is MNHNS and CDR2 is SASEGT in the germline V gene. V gave up 1 base and J gave up 0 bases, with 7 bases separating them. CDR3 nucleotide sequence: TGTGCCAGCAGTGAAGACTCCGTCTCCTACGAGCAGTACTTC. Protein sequence: CASSEDSVSYEQYF.

The V gene is TRBV29-1, the J gene TRBJ2-7; 7 bases map to TRBD1. Trimming removed 5 bases from V and 0 bases from J; junction bases left unmatched: 10. The length of the CDR3 is 15 residues. CDR1 and CDR2 from the germline V gene are SQVTM and ANQGSEA. CDR3 region: CSVTLTGVPSYEQYF. CDR3 bases: TGCAGCGTTACCTTAACAGGGGTCCCCTCCTACGAGCAGTACTTC.

CDR3 protein: CASSPPRDRGRETQYF. The CDR3 coding sequence is TGTGCCAGCAGCCCGCCGAGGGACAGGGGAAGGGAGACCCAGTACTTC. The chain couples TRBV13 to TRBJ2-5; the match to TRBD1 covers 10 bases. The CDR3 has 16 amino acids. J lost 5 bases, V lost 5 bases, and 11 bases had no gene match. Germline V CDR1 and CDR2: PRHDT, FYEKMQ (reference sequence).